The source of this T cell receptor beta chain is a study of OX40 agonist ivuxolimab in advanced cancers. Turning to the study itself: Two cutaneous melanoma patients and one hepatocellular carcinoma patient, three in all, had partial responses.

The method was immunoSEQ multiplex PCR; TCRdb's version includes in-frame clones alone and lacks a portion of them. The sample carries around 74,000 clones, roughly 92% recorded once. There are a few counts of this clone. The origin of this receptor is an adult with an advanced solid tumor such as melanoma, head and neck, liver or kidney cancer. The sequences come from CD4+ or CD8+ T cells sorted from blood, collected in a trial of the OX40 agonist ivuxolimab.

The CDR3 loop is CASSMSQPGPRSPLHF. The CDR3 region has the DNA TGTGCCAGTAGTATGTCCCAACCGGGACCTCGTTCACCCCTCCACTTT. V and J are TRBV19 and TRBJ1-6; the D gene is possibly TRBD1 (5 bases). The CDR3 contains 16 residues. Germline assignment: CDR1 LNHDA and CDR2 SQIVND (reference sequence). Trimming removed 3 bases from V and 9 bases from J, with 18 bases in between. The complete variable domain, with remaining parts taken from reference TRBV19 and TRBJ1-6, reads DGGITQSPKYLFRKEGQNVTLSCEQNLNHDAMYWYRQDPGQGLRLIYYSQIVNDFQKGDIAEGYSVSREKKESFPLTVTSAQKNPTAFYLCASSMSQPGPRSPLHFGNGTRLTVT.